One and the same sample provided the 25 T cell receptor beta chains below, sequenced in a study of PD-L1 blockade in urothelial cancer. Here immunoSEQ multiplex PCR was the method, and the copy in TCRdb shows in-frame clones only, minus some. The sample holds tens of thousands of clones, about 80% seen once. Material: PBMCs, obtained around atezolizumab (anti-PD-L1) treatment. These receptor sequences come from a man between 70 and 80 years old with urothelial cancer.

The rearrangement uses TRBV5-1 and TRBJ2-2, with D maybe TRBD1 (6 bases). Germline values: CDR1 SGHRS, CDR2 YFSETQ. Trimming removed 6 bases at V and 5 bases at J, with 17 bases between. This CDR3 is built from 15 residues. The CDR3 region has the DNA TGCGCCAGCACCACGACATACACAGGGACCGGGGAGCTGTTTTTT. Amino acids: CASTTTYTGTGELFF.

The chain is built from TRBV2 and TRBJ2-1; 7 bases align to TRBD2. The CDR3 length is 16 residues. Germline CDR1 SNHLY, CDR2 FYNNEI. V was pared by 7 bases and J by 3 bases, with 12 bases of the junction left unmatched. CDR3 in DNA: TGTGCCAGCAAGTTGGAGCGGGAAAATGTCTACAATGAGCAGTTCTTC. Protein sequence: CASKLERENVYNEQFF.

The chain combines TRBV5-6 with TRBJ2-7, with 9 bases fitting TRBD2. The CDR3 loop spans 16 amino acids. Germline V gives CDR1 SGHDT, CDR2 YYEEEE. V lost 4 bases, J lost 5 bases, and 13 bases stayed unmatched. CDR3 loop: CASSTPGTSLSHEQYF. The CDR3, as DNA: TGTGCCAGCAGCACACCCGGGACTAGCTTATCCCACGAGCAGTACTTC.

The rearrangement joins TRBV7-9 to TRBJ2-7; maybe TRBD1 (5 bases). The CDR3 has 15 residues. Germline loops: CDR1 SEHNR, CDR2 FQNEAQ (reference sequence). The ends were cut back, 2 bases at V and 5 bases at J, with 16 bases in the middle. CDR3 nucleotide sequence: TGTGCCAGCAGCTTAAGGCAGGGCCCCGGAGACGAGCAGTACTTC. It is translated as CASSLRQGPGDEQYF. Full variable domain (remainder filled in from reference TRBV7-9 and TRBJ2-7): DTGVSQNPRHKITKRGQNVTFRCDPISEHNRLYWYRQTLGQGPEFLTYFQNEAQLEKSRLLSDRFSAERPKGSFSTLEIQRTEQGDSAMYLCASSLRQGPGDEQYFGPGTRLTVT.

This chain links TRBV19 with TRBJ2-2; D is uncertain. CDR1 is LNHDA and CDR2 is SQIVND in the germline V gene (reference sequence). The CDR3 sequence is 16 residues long. Trimming took 5 bases from V and 0 from J, leaving 13 bases between them. The CDR3 nucleotides are TGTGCCAGTAGTCCTAAGCGCAGCACGAACACCGGGGAGCTGTTTTTT. This encodes CASSPKRSTNTGELFF.

The genes are TRBV5-1 and TRBJ2-5; D gene unclear. Germline values: CDR1 SGHRS, CDR2 YFSETQ. V lost 5 bases and J 4 bases, leaving 12 bases between the germline ends. This CDR3 is 13 amino acids long. The CDR3 region has the DNA TGCGCCAGCAGTCTAGAGTCTCGAGAGACCCAGTACTTC. It specifies CASSLESRETQYF. The full variable domain, its missing parts supplied by reference TRBV5-1 and TRBJ2-5, is KAGVTQTPRYLIKTRGQQVTLSCSPISGHRSVSWYQQTPGQGLQFLFEYFSETQRNKGNFPGRFSGRQFSNSRSEMNVSTLELGDSALYLCASSLESRETQYFGPGTRLLVL.

Notes on this clone: One junction end does not reproduce the germline sequence, and a read error may be involved. The V call is TRBV2, the J call TRBJ1-1, with 10 bases matching TRBD1. This CDR3 comprises 15 residues. Germline CDR1 is SNHLY and CDR2 is FYNNEI. CDR3 protein: CASREDRGLASEAFF. The CDR3 DNA reads as TGTGCCAGCAGGGAAGACAGGGGGCTAGCATCTGAAGCTTTCTTT.

This chain links TRBV19 with TRBJ1-5; the D is unclear. With 6 bases removed from V and 7 bases from J, the gap between germline ends came to 16 bases. Per germline, CDR1 LNHDA and CDR2 SQIVND (reference sequence). This CDR3 has 14 residues. As DNA, the CDR3 is TGTGCCAGTAGCCTCGACCCCTCGGGGCAGCCCCAGCATTTT. Amino acids: CASSLDPSGQPQHF.

The J gene is TRBJ1-5, the V gene TRBV6-1; no firm D call. V lost 0 bases to trimming and J lost 3 bases, with 9 bases between them. Germline-derived CDR1 and CDR2 are MNHNS and SASEGT. CDR3 length: 15 residues. This CDR3 reads CASSEAQLHNQPQHF. CDR3 coding DNA: TGTGCCAGCAGTGAAGCCCAGTTACACAATCAGCCCCAGCATTTT.

This chain links TRBV11-3 with TRBJ2-2; 8 nucleotides align to TRBD2. Per germline, CDR1 SGHNT and CDR2 YENEEA. V gave up 3 bases and J gave up 1 base; unmatched junction bases: 1. The CDR3 has 15 residues. The CDR3 sequence: CASSLGLGNTGELFF. In DNA form, the CDR3 reads TGTGCCAGCAGCTTGGGACTAGGGAACACCGGGGAGCTGTTTTTT.

This clone was detected a few times. The chain employs TRBV18 and TRBJ1-5; maybe TRBD1 (5 bases). The CDR3 has 14 amino acids. V lost 3 bases to trimming and J lost 7 bases, with 13 bases between them. Germline V gene sequence: CDR1 KGHSH, CDR2 LQKENI. The CDR3 sequence is CASSPGGGDQPQHF. The DNA for the CDR3 is TGTGCCAGCTCACCGGGGGGGGGTGACCAGCCCCAGCATTTT.

The V gene is TRBV19, the J gene TRBJ2-6; maybe TRBD2 (5 bases). Germline V gives CDR1 LNHDA, CDR2 SQIVND (reference sequence). The V and J ends lost 6 bases and 2 bases respectively, with 8 bases between them. This CDR3 is built from 14 residues. Here the CDR3 DNA reads TGTGCCAGTAGCCCCGGGGCTGGGGCCAACGTCCTGACTTTC. Amino acids: CASSPGAGANVLTF.

This sequence joins TRBV10-3 and TRBJ1-2; D is unresolved. Germline lookup yields CDR1 ENHRY and CDR2 SYGVKD. The V end lost 3 bases, the J end lost 5 bases, and 16 bases lay between the germline ends. The CDR3 is 15 residues long. The DNA of the CDR3 is TGTGCCATCAGTGATCCCGACTCCGATACTTATGGCTACACCTTC. Amino acid sequence: CAISDPDSDTYGYTF.

This clone appeared a few times. The V gene is TRBV10-1, the J gene TRBJ2-2, with D possibly being TRBD1 (6 bases). This CDR3 contains 16 residues. V was trimmed by 3 bases and J by 3 bases, leaving 14 bases between them. Looked up from germline, CDR1 is WNHNN and CDR2 is SYGVQD (reference sequence). The CDR3 sequence is CASSEFGRGHTGELFF. The CDR3 nucleotides read TGCGCCAGCAGTGAATTTGGCAGGGGCCACACCGGGGAGCTGTTTTTT.

V and J are TRBV10-2 and TRBJ1-3; the D gene is possibly TRBD1 (5 bases). Germline V lookup: CDR1 WSHSY, CDR2 SAAADI. The CDR3 has 16 amino acids. Trimming shortened V by 2 bases and J by 1 base, and 12 bases separated the two germline ends. The CDR3 nucleotides read TGCGCCAGCAGTGAGGGGCAGGGATTTTCTGGAAACACCATATATTTT. It specifies CASSEGQGFSGNTIYF.

The chain has TRBV19 and TRBJ1-2, with 8 bases that match TRBD1. CDR1 and CDR2 from the germline V gene are LNHDA and SQIVND (reference sequence). J gave up 4 bases and V 5 bases, and 9 bases lay outside the gene matches. The CDR3 has 15 residues. The CDR3 nucleotides read TGTGCCAGTAGTCTCGCCGGGACAGGAGGCTATGGCTACACCTTC. Translated: CASSLAGTGGYGYTF.

The chain has TRBV19 and TRBJ2-3, with 12 bases fitting TRBD2. Germline trimming cut 5 bases from V and 4 bases from J; bases unmatched to any gene: 4. Looked up from germline, CDR1 is LNHDA and CDR2 is SQIVND (reference sequence). This CDR3 has 15 residues. The CDR3 sequence: CASSVTSGRPDTQYF. In DNA form, the CDR3 reads TGTGCCAGTAGTGTGACTAGCGGGAGACCAGATACGCAGTATTTT.

The chain links TRBV5-1 to TRBJ2-1; D uncertain. Germline CDR1 SGHRS, CDR2 YFSETQ. The CDR3 has 17 amino acids. V lost 0 bases to trimming and J lost 0 bases, with 13 bases between them. CDR3 protein: CASSLVFSPSSYNEQFF. Written as DNA, the CDR3 is TGCGCCAGCAGCTTGGTATTCTCTCCTAGCTCCTACAATGAGCAGTTCTTC.

The chain couples TRBV2 to TRBJ1-4, with 8 bases identical to TRBD1. Germline V gene sequence: CDR1 SNHLY, CDR2 FYNNEI. This CDR3 contains 14 residues. V shed 5 bases and J 5 bases; nucleotides not matched to a gene: 4. The CDR3 bases are TGTGCCAGCAGTTTTACAGGGGGAAATGAAAAACTGTTTTTT. Amino acid sequence: CASSFTGGNEKLFF.

The rearrangement links TRBV18 to TRBJ1-5; a possible D gene is TRBD1 (5 bases). CDR3 length: 14 amino acids. Trimming shortened V by 0 bases and J by 6 bases, and 9 bases separated the two germline ends. Germline CDR1 KGHSH, CDR2 LQKENI. The CDR3 reads CASSPPTEGQPQHF. The CDR3 DNA follows: TGTGCCAGCTCACCACCGACAGAAGGTCAGCCCCAGCATTTT.

This sequence joins TRBV2 and TRBJ2-7; D ambiguous. V dropped 9 bases and J dropped 7 bases, with 19 bases sitting between them. The CDR3 has 13 residues. CDR1 and CDR2 from the germline V gene are SNHLY and FYNNEI. The CDR3 loop is CASSSDRVWEQYF. The CDR3 DNA is TGTGCCAGTTCGAGCGACCGGGTATGGGAGCAGTACTTC.

The CDR3 DNA follows: TGCAGCGTTGTCGGCCTCGGGAGGGCCTACAATGAGCAGTTCTTC. Protein product: CSVVGLGRAYNEQFF. The V call is TRBV29-1, the J call TRBJ2-1; 8 nucleotides line up with TRBD2. The CDR3 has 15 residues. Trimming took 4 bases from V and 2 from J; bases not matched to a gene: 7. CDR1 SQVTM and CDR2 ANQGSEA come from the germline V gene.

The J gene is TRBJ2-1, the V gene TRBV9; maybe TRBD2 (6 bases). V was shortened by 6 bases and J by 9 bases, with 22 bases between the two germline ends. This CDR3 comprises 15 residues. The V gene's germline CDR1 is SGDLS and CDR2 YYNGEE. CDR3 coding DNA: TGTGCCAGCACTCCAACCCCCACTAGCCGCGGTGAGCAGTTCTTC. Translation gives CASTPTPTSRGEQFF.

The chain recombines TRBV27 with TRBJ2-5, with TRBD2 identical over 10 bases. Germline CDR1 reads MNHEY; CDR2 reads SMNVEV (reference sequence). Germline trimming cut 1 base from V and 3 bases from J; bases unmatched to any gene: 2. CDR3 length: 15 amino acids. The CDR3 loop reads CASSLWLAGEETQYF. In DNA form, the CDR3 reads TGTGCCAGCAGTTTATGGCTAGCGGGGGAAGAGACCCAGTACTTC.

The gene calls are TRBV27 and TRBJ2-7; 7 nucleotides line up with TRBD2. The germline gives CDR1 MNHEY, CDR2 SMNVEV (reference sequence). After removal of 4 bases from V and 0 bases from J, the junction contained 9 bases not matched to a gene. This CDR3 contains 16 residues. CDR3: CASSSLRDYHSYEQYF. The CDR3, as DNA: TGTGCCAGCAGTTCGTTACGGGACTACCACTCCTACGAGCAGTACTTC.